This T cell receptor beta chain was documented in a study of shared clonotypes between healthy human individuals. With V trimmed by 7 bases and J by 7 bases, 7 bases remained unmatched. The CDR3 totals 14 residues. Germline CDR1 reads MNHEY; CDR2 reads SVGAGI. This table comes from immunoSEQ multiplex PCR, and its TCRdb copy is limited to in-frame clones, with some not included. The sample has about 1 million clones; approximately 70% are singletons. The chain joins TRBV6-5 to TRBJ1-5; 10 bases are a match to TRBD1. Sequencing was performed on memory CD4+ T cells sorted from blood. Documented subset: CD45RA-negative fraction. The clonotype originates from a man aged 18 to 35 in good health. CDR3 nucleotides: TGTGCCAGCATTCCGGACAGGGGGAGGCAGCCCCAGCATTTT. This translates into CASIPDRGRQPQHF.